What follows are 26 T cell receptor beta chains derived from one specimen sequenced in a study of blood T cell repertoires in COVID-19. Libraries were prepared by immunoSEQ multiplex PCR; TCRdb keeps only in-frame clonotypes and omits some of them. This sample has tens of thousands of clones, with around 87% found just once. The sample was peripheral blood. The receptors were sampled from a man older than 75 with acute or convalescent COVID-19.

The rearrangement joins TRBV7-2 to TRBJ1-1, with D tentatively TRBD1 (6 bases). This CDR3 contains 15 residues. Trimming removed 0 bases from V and 1 base from J, with 9 bases in between. In germline, CDR1 is SGHTA, CDR2 FQGNSA. The CDR3 coding sequence is TGTGCCAGCAGCTTAGCGGGGGCGGGGAACACTGAAGCTTTCTTT. This sequence encodes CASSLAGAGNTEAFF.

This clone was counted only a few times. This rearrangement joins TRBV29-1 to TRBJ2-5; TRBD1 is a possible D gene (6 bases). There are 13 residues in the CDR3. Per germline, CDR1 SQVTM and CDR2 ANQGSEA. V dropped 6 bases and J dropped 2 bases, with 13 bases sitting between them. CDR3 sequence reads: CSVAQTGQETQYF. The CDR3, as DNA: TGCAGCGTGGCCCAGACAGGACAAGAGACCCAGTACTTC.

V and J are TRBV7-9 and TRBJ2-1; D might be TRBD2 (6 bases). Trimming took off 0 bases at V and 8 bases at J, with 20 bases between the two ends. The germline V gene has CDR1 SEHNR and CDR2 FQNEAQ (reference sequence). The CDR3 sequence is 17 residues long. CDR3 in DNA: TGTGCCAGCAGCTTAGCAACAGTTCGGACTATCTCGGATGAGCAGTTCTTC. Translated: CASSLATVRTISDEQFF.

The rearrangement links TRBV6-1 to TRBJ2-3; D may be TRBD1 (6 bases). The length of the CDR3 is 15 residues. In germline, CDR1 is MNHNS, CDR2 SASEGT. Trimming cost V 2 bases and J 2 bases, with 11 bases left between them. DNA of the CDR3: TGTGCCAGCAGTGAAAGGTCAGGGGTCACAGATACGCAGTATTTT. Translation gives CASSERSGVTDTQYF.

The CDR3 DNA reads TGCGCCAGCAGCCGTGATTCTGGGGGCGCGAGGTCACATGAGCAGTTCTTC. It yields the protein CASSRDSGGARSHEQFF. The chain combines TRBV5-1 with TRBJ2-1, with D possibly being TRBD1 (6 bases). Looked up from germline, CDR1 is SGHRS and CDR2 is YFSETQ. The CDR3 consists of 17 residues. V lost 4 bases to trimming and J lost 8 bases, with 25 bases between them.

Sample share makes this clone medium-sized (0.01 to 0.1%). Other nucleotide sequences from this sample produce the same CDR3. The rearrangement joins TRBV27 to TRBJ2-1; 7 nucleotides match TRBD2. The V gene end was trimmed by 4 bases and the J gene end by 5 bases; junction bases not matched to a gene: 5. CDR3 length: 14 residues. Germline V lookup: CDR1 MNHEY, CDR2 SMNVEV (reference sequence). This CDR3 is CASSWGGVDNEQFF. CDR3 in DNA: TGTGCCAGCAGTTGGGGGGGGGTCGACAATGAGCAGTTCTTC.

The chain combines TRBV9 with TRBJ1-1; no reliable D call. The CDR3 covers 13 residues. CDR1 SGDLS and CDR2 YYNGEE come from the germline V gene. V lost 5 bases and J lost 1, with 9 bases in between. As DNA, the CDR3 is TGTGCCAGCAGTCAGGCGTCGAACACTGAAGCTTTCTTT. Translating gives CASSQASNTEAFF.

The chain is built from TRBV28 and TRBJ2-1; the match to TRBD2 covers 11 bases. The CDR3 has 17 amino acids. J was trimmed by 5 bases and V by 5 bases; bases with no gene match: 11. CDR1 and CDR2 from the germline V gene are MDHEN and SYDVKM. This CDR3 is CASSLTSSGGSNNEQFF. In nucleotides, the CDR3 is TGTGCCAGCAGTCTTACCTCTAGCGGGGGGTCAAACAATGAGCAGTTCTTC.

This clone was picked up one time. The chain joins TRBV7-6 to TRBJ1-4, with a tentative D call TRBD1 (5 bases). The V and J ends lost 2 bases and 4 bases respectively, with 14 bases between them. Germline CDR1 SGHVS, CDR2 FNYEAQ. This CDR3 has 16 amino acids. The CDR3 sequence: CASSLRSGGVNEKLFF. As DNA, the CDR3 is TGTGCCAGCAGCTTAAGGTCTGGAGGGGTTAATGAAAAACTGTTTTTT. The complete variable domain, with remaining parts taken from reference TRBV7-6 and TRBJ1-4, reads GAGVSQSPRYKVTKRGQDVALRCDPISGHVSLYWYRQALGQGPEFLTYFNYEAQQDKSGLPNDRFSAERPEGSISTLTIQRTEQRDSAMYRCASSLRSGGVNEKLFFGSGTQLSVL.

As concerns this clone: Its ends do not fully match the called genes, so a read error is possible. The chain has TRBV7-2 and TRBJ2-3; 12 bases match TRBD2. The CDR3 sequence is 16 residues long. From germline, CDR1 is SGHTA and CDR2 FQGNSA. CDR3 in DNA: TGTGCCAGCAGCCTAGCGGGGGGGCGGAGTGCAGATACGCAGTATTTT. Translation: CASSLAGGRSADTQYF.

The gene calls are TRBV6-5 and TRBJ1-2; tentatively, D is TRBD1 (5 bases). This CDR3 comprises 15 residues. V lost 11 bases, J lost 5 bases, and 24 bases lay in between. The V gene's germline CDR1 is MNHEY and CDR2 SVGAGI. CDR3: CASATTGGTLYGYTF. The CDR3 DNA follows: TGTGCCTCAGCAACTACGGGGGGGACTCTGTATGGCTACACCTTC.

The chain employs TRBV6-5 and TRBJ2-1, with 10 bases that match TRBD2. The CDR3 totals 15 residues. The J segment lost 9 bases and the V segment lost 4 bases, leaving 9 bases of the junction unmatched. Germline CDR1 MNHEY, CDR2 SVGAGI. In DNA form, the CDR3 reads TGTGCCAGCAGTTTAGGACTAGCGGCCGGGAGTGAGCAGTTCTTC. The encoded protein is CASSLGLAAGSEQFF.

The V call is TRBV5-5, the J call TRBJ2-1; a possible D gene is TRBD1 (6 bases). With 3 bases removed from V and 2 bases from J, the gap between germline ends came to 12 bases. The CDR3 is 15 amino acids. Germline values: CDR1 SGHKS, CDR2 YYEKEE (reference sequence). DNA for the CDR3: TGTGCCAGCAGCTCCTTGGACAGTCCCTACAATGAGCAGTTCTTC. This sequence encodes CASSSLDSPYNEQFF.

The V and J genes are TRBV5-8 and TRBJ2-2, with TRBD1 as a possible D gene (5 bases). The CDR3 sequence is 14 residues long. Trimming took off 0 bases at V and 6 bases at J, with 9 bases between the two ends. Germline V lookup: CDR1 SGHTS, CDR2 YDEGEE. For the CDR3, the DNA is TGTGCCAGCAGCTTGGGGCAAGGGGCCGGGGAGCTGTTTTTT. Translated, it gives CASSLGQGAGELFF.

V usage is TRBV6-5 and J usage is TRBJ1-1; D possibly corresponds to TRBD1 (6 bases). This CDR3 spans 13 amino acids. CDR1 and CDR2 from the germline V gene are MNHEY and SVGAGI. Deletions cut 7 bases from V and 1 base from J, with 10 bases between. CDR3 nucleotide sequence: TGTGCCAGCACAGTACAGGGGAACACTGAAGCTTTCTTT. Translated, it gives CASTVQGNTEAFF.

The rearrangement links TRBV4-2 to TRBJ2-7; the D gene is possibly TRBD2 (6 bases). Trimming removed 0 bases at V and 3 bases at J, with 15 bases between. The CDR3 has 16 amino acids. CDR1 and CDR2 from the germline V gene are LGHNA and YNFKEQ. The chain's CDR3 is CASSQDQSGGSYEQYF. The CDR3 DNA follows: TGTGCCAGCAGCCAAGATCAGTCCGGGGGAAGCTACGAGCAGTACTTC.

CDR3 sequence reads: CAWRDRLDSPLHF. CDR3 coding DNA: TGTGCCTGGAGGGACAGGCTGGATTCACCCCTCCACTTT. The chain recombines TRBV30 with TRBJ1-6; 7 bases fit TRBD1. Per germline, CDR1 GTSNPN and CDR2 SVGIG (reference sequence). V gave up 3 bases and J gave up 8 bases; unmatched junction bases: 4. The CDR3 extends over 13 amino acids.

The chain uses TRBV3-1 (or the pseudogene TRBV3-2) and TRBJ1-6, with a weak D call TRBD1 (5 bases). Germline V gene lookup returns CDR1 LGHDT and CDR2 YNNKEL (reference sequence). The CDR3 consists of 13 residues. The V gene lost 6 bases and the J gene lost 9 bases, with 12 bases spanning the gap. The CDR3 loop is CASRSTVGSPLHF. The CDR3 DNA is TGTGCCAGCAGGTCGACAGTAGGTTCACCCCTCCACTTT.

J is TRBJ1-2 and V is TRBV3-1 (or the pseudogene TRBV3-2); TRBD1 might be the D (6 bases). Deletions cut 8 bases from V and 8 bases from J, with 21 bases between. Germline CDR1 reads LGHDT; CDR2 reads YNNKEL (reference sequence). This CDR3 is built from 14 residues. CDR3 DNA: TGTGCCAGCGGGTACAGGGCTCTAGATGAGGGCTACACCTTC. It specifies CASGYRALDEGYTF.

This chain uses TRBV7-9 with TRBJ1-1; 8 nucleotides match TRBD1. CDR1 and CDR2 from the germline V gene are SEHNR and FQNEAQ (reference sequence). The CDR3 loop spans 15 amino acids. Trimming took 1 base from V and 4 from J; bases not matched to a gene: 5. DNA of the CDR3: TGTGCCAGCAGCTTAGTCCAGGGGGCGCGCACTGAAGCTTTCTTT. Protein product: CASSLVQGARTEAFF.

The chain couples TRBV5-1 to TRBJ1-1, with 9 bases lining up with TRBD1. The CDR3 is 14 residues long. With 4 bases clipped from V and 1 base from J, the junction kept 2 bases outside the gene matches. Germline V CDR1 and CDR2: SGHRS, YFSETQ. This CDR3 reads CASSRTGENTEAFF. The CDR3 DNA reads as TGCGCCAGCAGCAGGACAGGGGAGAACACTGAAGCTTTCTTT.

The V gene is TRBV24-1, the J gene TRBJ2-1; 8 bases align to TRBD2. The CDR3 length is 17 residues. V shed 3 bases, J shed 0 bases, and the junction held 6 bases outside the gene matches. The germline gives CDR1 KGHDR, CDR2 SFDVKD. In nucleotides, the CDR3 is TGTGCCACCAGTGATAAGAGAAGCGGGGGCTCCTACAATGAGCAGTTCTTC. This gives the protein CATSDKRSGGSYNEQFF.

The chain employs TRBV11-2 and TRBJ2-7, with 8 nucleotides matching TRBD1. After removal of 6 bases from V and 0 bases from J, the junction contained 7 bases not matched to a gene. The germline V gene has CDR1 SGHAT and CDR2 FQNNGV. CDR3 size: 15 residues. CDR3 region: CASSYRTGSSYEQYF. The DNA for the CDR3 is TGTGCCAGCAGTTATAGGACAGGGAGCTCCTACGAGCAGTACTTC.

The genes are TRBV5-8 and TRBJ2-6, with 9 bases fitting TRBD1. Germline CDR1 reads SGHTS; CDR2 reads YDEGEE. CDR3 length equals 15 residues. J lost 4 bases, V lost 4 bases, and 3 bases had no gene match. The CDR3 protein is CASSEDRGGANVLTF. Written as DNA, the CDR3 is TGTGCCAGCAGCGAGGACAGGGGAGGGGCCAACGTCCTGACTTTC.

CDR3 nucleotides: TGTGCTAGTGGCCCTTCGGACACGGAGGGAGAGACCCAGTACTTC. It encodes CASGPSDTEGETQYF. This rearrangement joins TRBV12-5 to TRBJ2-5; a weak D match, TRBD2 (6 bases). CDR1 and CDR2 from the germline V gene are LGHNT and FRNRAP. This CDR3 is 15 amino acids long. The V end was cut by 6 bases, the J end by 4 bases, with 18 bases between.

The V call is TRBV6-7, the J call TRBJ1-6; D gene uncertain. TRBV6-7 is treated as an ORF (open reading frame) with a function not yet certain. Between the trimmed V and J ends, which lost 3 bases and 3 bases, there was a span of 9 bases. The CDR3 length is 15 residues. The CDR3 reads CASSYYPLYNSPLHF. CDR3 nucleotide sequence: TGTGCCAGCAGTTATTATCCTCTCTATAATTCACCCCTCCACTTT.